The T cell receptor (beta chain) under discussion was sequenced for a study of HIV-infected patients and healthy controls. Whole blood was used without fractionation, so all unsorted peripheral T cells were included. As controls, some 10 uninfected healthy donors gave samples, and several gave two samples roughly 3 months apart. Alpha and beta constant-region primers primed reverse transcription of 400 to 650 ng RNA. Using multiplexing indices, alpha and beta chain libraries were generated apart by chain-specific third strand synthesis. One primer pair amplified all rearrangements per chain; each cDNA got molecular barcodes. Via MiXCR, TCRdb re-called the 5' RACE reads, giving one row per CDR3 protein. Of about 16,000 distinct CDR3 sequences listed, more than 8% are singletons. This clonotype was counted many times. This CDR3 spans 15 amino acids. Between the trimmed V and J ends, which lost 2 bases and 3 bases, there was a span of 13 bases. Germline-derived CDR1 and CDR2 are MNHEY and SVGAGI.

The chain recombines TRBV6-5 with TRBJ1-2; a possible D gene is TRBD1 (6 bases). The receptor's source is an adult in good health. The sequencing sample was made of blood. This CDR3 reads CASSYEGTLDYGYTF. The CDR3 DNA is TGTGCCAGCAGTTACGAGGGGACACTGGACTATGGCTACACCTTC.